These T cell receptor beta chains were read from a single sample in a study of T cell repertoires in cytomegalovirus infection. Via MiXCR, TCRdb re-called the reads, giving one row per CDR3 protein. The sample shows about 530,000 distinct CDR3 sequences, less than 30% of them seen only once. The sequencing input was PBMCs. The receptors stem from a human donor in good health (CMV status not recorded). Some clones in this sample may be carry-over from other donors' samples. The CDR3 runs from the conserved cysteine through the conserved F or W. D genes are given only for firm matches. Size is omitted from some rows. Given values are once, few, many or a class for expanded clones.

TRBD2,-,TRBV7-2,TRBJ2-5,TGTGCCAGCAGCTTACGGCTAGCGGGGGGGGCCCAGTACTTC,CASSLRLAGGAQYF
TRBD1,few,TRBV12-3/TRBV12-4,TRBJ1-5,TGTGCCAGCAGTACCGGGACAGGGCTCCAGCCCCAGCATTTT,CASSTGTGLQPQHF
-,few,TRBV7-2,TRBJ1-5,TGTGCCAGCAGCTTAGTCGTGGGGGGGGATCAGCCCCAGCATTTT,CASSLVVGGDQPQHF
-,-,TRBV10-3,TRBJ1-1,TGTGCCATCAGTGAGTCAGGAAAAGCTTTCTTT,CAISESGKAFF
TRBD1,-,TRBV6-5,TRBJ2-3,TGTGCCAGCAGTTACCCAGGACAGGGGAGGTCGACGCAGTATTTT,CASSYPGQGRSTQYF
TRBD2,-,TRBV7-6,TRBJ2-2,TGTGCCAGCAGCTTAGTCTCTAGCGGGAGGGACTACACCGGGGAGCTGTTTTTT,CASSLVSSGRDYTGELFF
TRBD2,-,TRBV6-2/TRBV6-3,TRBJ2-1,TGTGCCAGCAGTTACTCGACTAGCGGGAGTCTTAATGAGCAGTTCTTC,CASSYSTSGSLNEQFF
TRBD1,-,TRBV28,TRBJ2-7,TGTGCCAGCAGGGCCCTAGAGACAGGGAGCGAGCAGTACTTC,CASRALETGSEQYF
-,many,TRBV7-6,TRBJ2-2,TGTGCCAGCAGCTTATCTGGGCCTAGGGGCCCCGGGGAGCTGTTTTTT,CASSLSGPRGPGELFF
-,few,TRBV6-4,TRBJ1-5,TGTGCCAGCAGCGAACAGGGAGACGGCAATCAGCCCCAGCATTTT,CASSEQGDGNQPQHF
TRBD1,-,TRBV29-1,TRBJ1-1,TGCGGCGCGGACAGGACGGGGTACACTGAAGCTTTCTTT,CGADRTGYTEAFF
-,-,TRBV3-1,TRBJ1-3,TGTGCCAGCAGCCAGTACAGCAGCTCTGGAAACACCATATATTTT,CASSQYSSSGNTIYF
TRBD1,few,TRBV11-2,TRBJ2-4,TGTGCCAGCAGCTTAGGGACAGGGGGTTTCGAAAACATTCAGTACTTC,CASSLGTGGFENIQYF
-,-,TRBV24-1,TRBJ2-2,TGTGCCACCAGTGAGGGCCCCGGGGAGCTGTTTTTT,CATSEGPGELFF
-,many,TRBV6-1,TRBJ2-1,TGTGCCAGCAGTCGTCTGACAGGTACCTCCTACAATGAGCAGTTCTTC,CASSRLTGTSYNEQFF
-,few,TRBV19,TRBJ2-3,TGTGCCAGTAGCCCGACGGGAATGGGCACAGATACGCAGTATTTT,CASSPTGMGTDTQYF
-,few,TRBV12-3/TRBV12-4,TRBJ1-2,TGTGCCAGCAGTTTAGGGGGGGTTCGGGGCTACACCTTC,CASSLGGVRGYTF
TRBD2,-,TRBV14,TRBJ2-1,TGTGCCAGCAGCCAAACGGGACTAGCGGGAGTCGGCGGCAATGAGCAGTTCTTC,CASSQTGLAGVGGNEQFF
-,-,TRBV6-5,TRBJ1-2,TGTGCCAGCAGCCAACTTGGGGGGGGCTACACCTTC,CASSQLGGGYTF
-,few,TRBV24-1,TRBJ1-5,TGTGCCACCAGTGCTGGACAGAGCAATCAGCCCCAGCATTTT,CATSAGQSNQPQHF
-,-,TRBV25-1,TRBJ2-1,TGTGCCAGCAGTGAATTGGGGACGTCAGGGGATGAGCAGTTCTTC,CASSELGTSGDEQFF
-,-,TRBV3-1,TRBJ2-7,TGTGCCAGCAGCCAAGAAGTTCGGGGACAGCAGTACTTC,CASSQEVRGQQYF
TRBD2,-,TRBV28,TRBJ2-1,TGTGCCAGCAGGCGGGAGAAGGTTCGCTACAATGAGCAGTTCTTC,CASRREKVRYNEQFF
-,few,TRBV19,TRBJ2-3,TGTGCCAGTAGTAGAACGAAAGTAGGGGATACGCAGTATTTT,CASSRTKVGDTQYF
TRBD2,-,TRBV20-1,TRBJ2-1,TGCAGTGCTAGAGGTGTAGCGGGAGGTAACAATGAGCAGTTCTTC,CSARGVAGGNNEQFF
-,few,TRBV7-2,TRBJ2-7,TGTGCCAGCAGCCCCTCGTTGGTGACTACCTACGAGCAGTACTTC,CASSPSLVTTYEQYF
TRBD2,-,TRBV19,TRBJ2-7,TGTGCCAGTAGTACCCTAGCGGGAGGTTCCAACGAGCAGTACTTC,CASSTLAGGSNEQYF
TRBD1,many,TRBV7-2,TRBJ2-3,TGTGCCAGCAGCAAATGGGACAGCCTCACAGATACGCAGTATTTT,CASSKWDSLTDTQYF
-,-,TRBV28,TRBJ2-7,TGTGCCAGCAGTTTATCTATATACGAGCAGTACTTC,CASSLSIYEQYF
-,-,TRBV10-3,TRBJ2-3,TGTGCCATCAGCCTACAGGGAGATACGCAGTATTTT,CAISLQGDTQYF
TRBD2,-,TRBV11-3,TRBJ2-3,TGTGCCAGCAGCCCAGTAGCGGGAGGACCAGATACGCAGTATTTT,CASSPVAGGPDTQYF
-,few,TRBV24-1,TRBJ1-1,TGTGCCACCAGTGGGGCGCAGGCTGAAGCTTTCTTT,CATSGAQAEAFF